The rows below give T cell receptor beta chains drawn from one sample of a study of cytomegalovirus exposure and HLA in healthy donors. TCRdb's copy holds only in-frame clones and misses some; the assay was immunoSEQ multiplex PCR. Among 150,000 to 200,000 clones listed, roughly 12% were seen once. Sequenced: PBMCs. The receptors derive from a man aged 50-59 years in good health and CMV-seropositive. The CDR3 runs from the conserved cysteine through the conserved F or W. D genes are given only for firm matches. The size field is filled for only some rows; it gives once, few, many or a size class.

CDR3: CRGGGNTEAFF
DNA: TGCAGGGGAGGAGGCAACACTGAAGCTTTCTTT
size: few
J: TRBJ1-1
V: TRBV20-1
D: NA

CDR3: CASSLGSGQETQYF
DNA: TGCGCCAGCAGCTTGGGCAGCGGGCAAGAGACCCAGTACTTC
size: NA
J: TRBJ2-5
V: TRBV5-1
D: NA

CDR3: CASKQRTGDTGELFF
DNA: TGTGCCAGTAAACAAAGGACAGGGGATACCGGGGAGCTGTTTTTT
size: once
J: TRBJ2-2
V: TRBV7-6
D: TRBD1

CDR3: CASSPPRGTQYF
DNA: TGTGCCAGCAGTCCCCCAAGGGGTACGCAGTATTTT
size: NA
J: TRBJ2-3
V: TRBV27
D: NA

CDR3: CASSEPGSTEAFF
DNA: TGTGCCAGCAGTGAACCCGGGAGCACTGAAGCTTTCTTT
size: few
J: TRBJ1-1
V: TRBV25-1
D: NA

CDR3: CASRAGVANEKLFF
DNA: TGTGCCAGCAGGGCAGGGGTTGCTAATGAAAAACTGTTTTTT
size: NA
J: TRBJ1-4
V: TRBV6-5
D: NA

CDR3: CASSLAGGETGELFF
DNA: TGTGCCAGCAGCTTAGCAGGGGGCGAAACCGGGGAGCTGTTTTTT
size: few
J: TRBJ2-2
V: TRBV7-9
D: TRBD1

CDR3: CASSSTEDGSYGYTF
DNA: TGTGCCAGTAGTTCGACAGAGGACGGGAGTTATGGCTACACCTTC
size: few
J: TRBJ1-2
V: TRBV19
D: NA

CDR3: CASRTEGANTEAFF
DNA: TGTGCCAGCAGAACCGAAGGGGCGAACACTGAAGCTTTCTTT
size: few
J: TRBJ1-1
V: TRBV6-6
D: NA

CDR3: CASSAHGGGAYGTGELFF
DNA: TGTGCCAGCAGCGCCCACGGGGGTGGGGCGTATGGGACCGGGGAGCTGTTTTTT
size: few
J: TRBJ2-2
V: TRBV9
D: NA

CDR3: CASGPPTGRSYEQYF
DNA: TGTGCTAGTGGTCCCCCGACAGGGAGATCCTACGAGCAGTACTTC
size: few
J: TRBJ2-7
V: TRBV12-5
D: TRBD1

CDR3: CASSSPRFEQYF
DNA: TGTGCCAGCAGTTCCCCCAGGTTCGAGCAGTACTTC
size: few
J: TRBJ2-7
V: TRBV28
D: NA

CDR3: CASSLRSLAGETGELFF
DNA: TGTGCCAGCAGCTTAAGGTCGCTAGCGGGGGAGACCGGGGAGCTGTTTTTT
size: NA
J: TRBJ2-2
V: TRBV7-2
D: TRBD2

CDR3: CASSFPDYGYTF
DNA: TGTGCCAGCAGCTTCCCAGATTATGGCTACACCTTC
size: NA
J: TRBJ1-2
V: TRBV11-1
D: NA

CDR3: CASSATSRGNTEAFF
DNA: TGTGCCAGCAGCGCCACGAGTCGGGGGAACACTGAAGCTTTCTTT
size: NA
J: TRBJ1-1
V: TRBV7-8
D: NA

CDR3: CASSPGTGNQPQHF
DNA: TGTGCCAGCAGCCCAGGGACAGGGAATCAGCCCCAGCATTTT
size: NA
J: TRBJ1-5
V: TRBV7-2
D: TRBD1

CDR3: CSVLDGGPNQPQHF
DNA: TGCAGCGTCTTGGACGGCGGGCCCAATCAGCCCCAGCATTTT
size: few
J: TRBJ1-5
V: TRBV29-1
D: NA

CDR3: CASRDSGLETQYF
DNA: TGTGCCAGCAGAGACTCAGGGTTAGAGACCCAGTACTTC
size: NA
J: TRBJ2-5
V: TRBV28
D: NA

CDR3: CAWTSGGLRETQYF
DNA: TGTGCCTGGACTAGCGGGGGTCTTCGGGAGACCCAGTACTTC
size: few
J: TRBJ2-5
V: TRBV30
D: TRBD2

CDR3: CASSPLPRGALNNEQFF
DNA: TGTGCCAGCAGCCCCTTGCCGCGGGGGGCCCTGAACAATGAGCAGTTCTTC
size: few
J: TRBJ2-1
V: TRBV7-3
D: TRBD2

CDR3: CASSPPGTGGSYGYTF
DNA: TGTGCCAGCTCACCGCCCGGGACAGGGGGCTCCTATGGCTACACCTTC
size: NA
J: TRBJ1-2
V: TRBV18
D: TRBD1

CDR3: CASCSYQEADTQYF
DNA: TGTGCCAGCTGCTCCTATCAGGAGGCAGATACGCAGTATTTT
size: NA
J: TRBJ2-3
V: TRBV18
D: NA

CDR3: CASTSGAYNSPLHF
DNA: TGTGCCAGCACTAGTGGTGCCTATAATTCACCCCTCCACTTT
size: few
J: TRBJ1-6
V: TRBV27
D: NA

CDR3: CASSLYGGYGYTF
DNA: TGTGCCAGCAGTTTATACGGAGGCTATGGCTACACCTTC
size: NA
J: TRBJ1-2
V: TRBV27
D: NA

CDR3: CASTSTAGYHEQYF
DNA: TGTGCCAGCACCTCAACGGCAGGGTACCACGAGCAGTACTTC
size: NA
J: TRBJ2-7
V: TRBV6-5
D: NA

CDR3: CASSQGQGRWSGANVLTF
DNA: TGTGCCAGCAGCCAGGGTCAGGGAAGATGGTCTGGGGCCAACGTCCTGACTTTC
size: few
J: TRBJ2-6
V: TRBV14
D: NA

CDR3: CASGRVGNYGYTF
DNA: TGTGCCAGCGGCAGGGTGGGTAACTATGGCTACACCTTC
size: NA
J: TRBJ1-2
V: TRBV27
D: NA

CDR3: CATSRERQFPFF
DNA: TGTGCCACCAGCAGAGAACGACAGTTTCCTTTCTTT
size: NA
J: TRBJ1-1
V: TRBV15
D: NA

CDR3: CASKIGGGSGADTQYF
DNA: TGTGCCAGCAAAATTGGGGGGGGCAGTGGAGCAGATACGCAGTATTTT
size: NA
J: TRBJ2-3
V: TRBV28
D: NA

CDR3: CASSFQTSVQKLFF
DNA: TGTGCCAGCAGTTTCCAGACATCGGTACAAAAACTGTTTTTT
size: few
J: TRBJ1-4
V: TRBV27
D: NA

CDR3: CASSFSLAGGRETQYF
DNA: TGCGCCAGCAGCTTTTCACTCGCAGGGGGGCGAGAGACCCAGTACTTC
size: few
J: TRBJ2-5
V: TRBV5-1
D: NA

CDR3: CASSQRRDSSEQYF
DNA: TGTGCCAGCAGCCAACGCCGGGACAGTTCCGAGCAGTACTTC
size: few
J: TRBJ2-7
V: TRBV14
D: TRBD1

CDR3: CASSVPGSPSTDTQYF
DNA: TGTGCCAGCAGCGTACCGGGATCCCCCTCCACAGATACGCAGTATTTT
size: few
J: TRBJ2-3
V: TRBV5-4
D: NA

CDR3: CASNDRGRGYTF
DNA: TGTGCCAGTAATGACAGGGGGCGCGGCTACACCTTC
size: few
J: TRBJ1-2
V: TRBV19
D: TRBD1

CDR3: CASRAPGQLNQPQHF
DNA: TGTGCCAGCAGAGCGCCGGGACAGCTAAATCAGCCCCAGCATTTT
size: few
J: TRBJ1-5
V: TRBV2
D: TRBD1

CDR3: CASTQLETQYF
DNA: TGTGCCAGCACTCAGTTAGAGACCCAGTACTTC
size: few
J: TRBJ2-5
V: TRBV6-6
D: NA

CDR3: CASRWRGGTGELFF
DNA: TGTGCCAGCAGGTGGCGGGGGGGCACCGGGGAGCTGTTTTTT
size: NA
J: TRBJ2-2
V: TRBV2
D: TRBD2

CDR3: CASSLIGQGKTKNIQYF
DNA: TGTGCCAGCAGCTTAATCGGGCAGGGGAAGACCAAAAACATTCAGTACTTC
size: NA
J: TRBJ2-4
V: TRBV7-2
D: NA

CDR3: CASSRGGLSGTGELFF
DNA: TGCGCCAGCAGCCGGGGGGGGCTCTCGGGCACCGGGGAGCTGTTTTTT
size: few
J: TRBJ2-2
V: TRBV4-3
D: NA

CDR3: CASSPRNLGQGHNEQFF
DNA: TGTGCCAGCAGCCCCCGCAACTTGGGACAGGGTCACAATGAGCAGTTCTTC
size: NA
J: TRBJ2-1
V: TRBV7-3
D: TRBD1

CDR3: CASSLVVTSGAYNEQFF
DNA: TGTGCCAGCAGCTTAGTGGTGACTAGCGGGGCCTACAATGAGCAGTTCTTC
size: NA
J: TRBJ2-1
V: TRBV7-2
D: TRBD2

CDR3: CASSSPSTQGSGELFF
DNA: TGTGCCAGCAGTTCTCCGAGTACTCAGGGGTCCGGGGAGCTGTTTTTT
size: NA
J: TRBJ2-2
V: TRBV6-5
D: NA

CDR3: CASSLSGTEEETQYF
DNA: TGTGCCAGCAGCCTCTCCGGGACAGAAGAAGAGACCCAGTACTTC
size: NA
J: TRBJ2-5
V: TRBV7-2
D: TRBD1

CDR3: CASSTRGITGELFF
DNA: TGTGCCAGCAGCACCCGGGGGATCACCGGGGAGCTGTTTTTT
size: few
J: TRBJ2-2
V: TRBV7-2
D: NA

CDR3: CASSYSGYNSPLHF
DNA: TGTGCCAGCAGCTATTCAGGGTATAATTCACCCCTCCACTTT
size: NA
J: TRBJ1-6
V: TRBV6-5
D: NA

CDR3: CASSATPQTGMSSYNEQFF
DNA: TGTGCCAGCAGCGCCACTCCCCAGACAGGTATGAGCTCCTACAATGAGCAGTTCTTC
size: once
J: TRBJ2-1
V: TRBV9
D: NA

CDR3: CAITGQTNSPLHF
DNA: TGTGCCATCACTGGACAGACTAATTCACCCCTCCACTTT
size: NA
J: TRBJ1-6
V: TRBV10-3
D: NA

CDR3: CASSRTSGERDTQYF
DNA: TGTGCCAGCAGTCGGACTAGCGGGGAGAGAGATACGCAGTATTTT
size: few
J: TRBJ2-3
V: TRBV27
D: TRBD2

CDR3: CASAKQGSRDTQYF
DNA: TGTGCCAGCGCGAAACAGGGAAGCAGAGATACGCAGTATTTT
size: NA
J: TRBJ2-3
V: TRBV27
D: NA

CDR3: CASSQTGGGITEAFF
DNA: TGCGCCAGCAGCCAGACAGGGGGCGGGATTACTGAAGCTTTCTTT
size: few
J: TRBJ1-1
V: TRBV5-1
D: TRBD1

CDR3: CASSPGALGTEAFF
DNA: TGTGCCAGCTCACCGGGGGCTCTTGGCACTGAAGCTTTCTTT
size: NA
J: TRBJ1-1
V: TRBV18
D: NA

CDR3: CASSLERGRILLGMEAFF
DNA: TGTGCCAGCAGCTTAGAGAGGGGGCGAATATTATTGGGTATGGAAGCTTTCTTT
size: NA
J: TRBJ1-1
V: TRBV7-2
D: TRBD1

CDR3: CASSVEGVGTGELFF
DNA: TGTGCCAGCAGCGTAGAAGGGGTAGGGACCGGGGAGCTGTTTTTT
size: NA
J: TRBJ2-2
V: TRBV9
D: NA

CDR3: CASSPLTSGLQETQYF
DNA: TGTGCCAGCAGCCCCTTGACTAGCGGGCTTCAAGAGACCCAGTACTTC
size: few
J: TRBJ2-5
V: TRBV27
D: TRBD2

CDR3: CASSYGGGYYGYTF
DNA: TGTGCCAGCAGTTACGGGGGGGGGTACTATGGCTACACCTTC
size: NA
J: TRBJ1-2
V: TRBV6-5
D: NA

CDR3: CASSVTVKKETQYF
DNA: TGTGCCAGCAGCGTCACTGTAAAGAAAGAGACCCAGTACTTC
size: NA
J: TRBJ2-5
V: TRBV9
D: NA

CDR3: CASSVEGGPGYGYTF
DNA: TGTGCCAGCAGCGTAGAAGGGGGCCCGGGCTATGGCTACACCTTC
size: NA
J: TRBJ1-2
V: TRBV9
D: TRBD1